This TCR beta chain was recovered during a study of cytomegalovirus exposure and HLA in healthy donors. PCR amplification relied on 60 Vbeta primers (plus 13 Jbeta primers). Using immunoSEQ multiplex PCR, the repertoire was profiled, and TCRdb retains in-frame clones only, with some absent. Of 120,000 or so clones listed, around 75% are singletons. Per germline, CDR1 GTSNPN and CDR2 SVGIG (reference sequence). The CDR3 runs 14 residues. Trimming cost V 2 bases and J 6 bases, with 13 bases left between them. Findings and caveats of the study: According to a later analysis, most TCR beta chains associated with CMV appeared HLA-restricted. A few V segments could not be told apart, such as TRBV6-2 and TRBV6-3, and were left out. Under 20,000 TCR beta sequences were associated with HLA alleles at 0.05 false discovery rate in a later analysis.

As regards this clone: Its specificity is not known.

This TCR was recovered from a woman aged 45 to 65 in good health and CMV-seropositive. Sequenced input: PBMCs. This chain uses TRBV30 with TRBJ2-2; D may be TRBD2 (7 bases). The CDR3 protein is CAWSRGGASGELFF. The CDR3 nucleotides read TGTGCCTGGAGTAGGGGGGGGGCCTCCGGGGAGCTGTTTTTT.